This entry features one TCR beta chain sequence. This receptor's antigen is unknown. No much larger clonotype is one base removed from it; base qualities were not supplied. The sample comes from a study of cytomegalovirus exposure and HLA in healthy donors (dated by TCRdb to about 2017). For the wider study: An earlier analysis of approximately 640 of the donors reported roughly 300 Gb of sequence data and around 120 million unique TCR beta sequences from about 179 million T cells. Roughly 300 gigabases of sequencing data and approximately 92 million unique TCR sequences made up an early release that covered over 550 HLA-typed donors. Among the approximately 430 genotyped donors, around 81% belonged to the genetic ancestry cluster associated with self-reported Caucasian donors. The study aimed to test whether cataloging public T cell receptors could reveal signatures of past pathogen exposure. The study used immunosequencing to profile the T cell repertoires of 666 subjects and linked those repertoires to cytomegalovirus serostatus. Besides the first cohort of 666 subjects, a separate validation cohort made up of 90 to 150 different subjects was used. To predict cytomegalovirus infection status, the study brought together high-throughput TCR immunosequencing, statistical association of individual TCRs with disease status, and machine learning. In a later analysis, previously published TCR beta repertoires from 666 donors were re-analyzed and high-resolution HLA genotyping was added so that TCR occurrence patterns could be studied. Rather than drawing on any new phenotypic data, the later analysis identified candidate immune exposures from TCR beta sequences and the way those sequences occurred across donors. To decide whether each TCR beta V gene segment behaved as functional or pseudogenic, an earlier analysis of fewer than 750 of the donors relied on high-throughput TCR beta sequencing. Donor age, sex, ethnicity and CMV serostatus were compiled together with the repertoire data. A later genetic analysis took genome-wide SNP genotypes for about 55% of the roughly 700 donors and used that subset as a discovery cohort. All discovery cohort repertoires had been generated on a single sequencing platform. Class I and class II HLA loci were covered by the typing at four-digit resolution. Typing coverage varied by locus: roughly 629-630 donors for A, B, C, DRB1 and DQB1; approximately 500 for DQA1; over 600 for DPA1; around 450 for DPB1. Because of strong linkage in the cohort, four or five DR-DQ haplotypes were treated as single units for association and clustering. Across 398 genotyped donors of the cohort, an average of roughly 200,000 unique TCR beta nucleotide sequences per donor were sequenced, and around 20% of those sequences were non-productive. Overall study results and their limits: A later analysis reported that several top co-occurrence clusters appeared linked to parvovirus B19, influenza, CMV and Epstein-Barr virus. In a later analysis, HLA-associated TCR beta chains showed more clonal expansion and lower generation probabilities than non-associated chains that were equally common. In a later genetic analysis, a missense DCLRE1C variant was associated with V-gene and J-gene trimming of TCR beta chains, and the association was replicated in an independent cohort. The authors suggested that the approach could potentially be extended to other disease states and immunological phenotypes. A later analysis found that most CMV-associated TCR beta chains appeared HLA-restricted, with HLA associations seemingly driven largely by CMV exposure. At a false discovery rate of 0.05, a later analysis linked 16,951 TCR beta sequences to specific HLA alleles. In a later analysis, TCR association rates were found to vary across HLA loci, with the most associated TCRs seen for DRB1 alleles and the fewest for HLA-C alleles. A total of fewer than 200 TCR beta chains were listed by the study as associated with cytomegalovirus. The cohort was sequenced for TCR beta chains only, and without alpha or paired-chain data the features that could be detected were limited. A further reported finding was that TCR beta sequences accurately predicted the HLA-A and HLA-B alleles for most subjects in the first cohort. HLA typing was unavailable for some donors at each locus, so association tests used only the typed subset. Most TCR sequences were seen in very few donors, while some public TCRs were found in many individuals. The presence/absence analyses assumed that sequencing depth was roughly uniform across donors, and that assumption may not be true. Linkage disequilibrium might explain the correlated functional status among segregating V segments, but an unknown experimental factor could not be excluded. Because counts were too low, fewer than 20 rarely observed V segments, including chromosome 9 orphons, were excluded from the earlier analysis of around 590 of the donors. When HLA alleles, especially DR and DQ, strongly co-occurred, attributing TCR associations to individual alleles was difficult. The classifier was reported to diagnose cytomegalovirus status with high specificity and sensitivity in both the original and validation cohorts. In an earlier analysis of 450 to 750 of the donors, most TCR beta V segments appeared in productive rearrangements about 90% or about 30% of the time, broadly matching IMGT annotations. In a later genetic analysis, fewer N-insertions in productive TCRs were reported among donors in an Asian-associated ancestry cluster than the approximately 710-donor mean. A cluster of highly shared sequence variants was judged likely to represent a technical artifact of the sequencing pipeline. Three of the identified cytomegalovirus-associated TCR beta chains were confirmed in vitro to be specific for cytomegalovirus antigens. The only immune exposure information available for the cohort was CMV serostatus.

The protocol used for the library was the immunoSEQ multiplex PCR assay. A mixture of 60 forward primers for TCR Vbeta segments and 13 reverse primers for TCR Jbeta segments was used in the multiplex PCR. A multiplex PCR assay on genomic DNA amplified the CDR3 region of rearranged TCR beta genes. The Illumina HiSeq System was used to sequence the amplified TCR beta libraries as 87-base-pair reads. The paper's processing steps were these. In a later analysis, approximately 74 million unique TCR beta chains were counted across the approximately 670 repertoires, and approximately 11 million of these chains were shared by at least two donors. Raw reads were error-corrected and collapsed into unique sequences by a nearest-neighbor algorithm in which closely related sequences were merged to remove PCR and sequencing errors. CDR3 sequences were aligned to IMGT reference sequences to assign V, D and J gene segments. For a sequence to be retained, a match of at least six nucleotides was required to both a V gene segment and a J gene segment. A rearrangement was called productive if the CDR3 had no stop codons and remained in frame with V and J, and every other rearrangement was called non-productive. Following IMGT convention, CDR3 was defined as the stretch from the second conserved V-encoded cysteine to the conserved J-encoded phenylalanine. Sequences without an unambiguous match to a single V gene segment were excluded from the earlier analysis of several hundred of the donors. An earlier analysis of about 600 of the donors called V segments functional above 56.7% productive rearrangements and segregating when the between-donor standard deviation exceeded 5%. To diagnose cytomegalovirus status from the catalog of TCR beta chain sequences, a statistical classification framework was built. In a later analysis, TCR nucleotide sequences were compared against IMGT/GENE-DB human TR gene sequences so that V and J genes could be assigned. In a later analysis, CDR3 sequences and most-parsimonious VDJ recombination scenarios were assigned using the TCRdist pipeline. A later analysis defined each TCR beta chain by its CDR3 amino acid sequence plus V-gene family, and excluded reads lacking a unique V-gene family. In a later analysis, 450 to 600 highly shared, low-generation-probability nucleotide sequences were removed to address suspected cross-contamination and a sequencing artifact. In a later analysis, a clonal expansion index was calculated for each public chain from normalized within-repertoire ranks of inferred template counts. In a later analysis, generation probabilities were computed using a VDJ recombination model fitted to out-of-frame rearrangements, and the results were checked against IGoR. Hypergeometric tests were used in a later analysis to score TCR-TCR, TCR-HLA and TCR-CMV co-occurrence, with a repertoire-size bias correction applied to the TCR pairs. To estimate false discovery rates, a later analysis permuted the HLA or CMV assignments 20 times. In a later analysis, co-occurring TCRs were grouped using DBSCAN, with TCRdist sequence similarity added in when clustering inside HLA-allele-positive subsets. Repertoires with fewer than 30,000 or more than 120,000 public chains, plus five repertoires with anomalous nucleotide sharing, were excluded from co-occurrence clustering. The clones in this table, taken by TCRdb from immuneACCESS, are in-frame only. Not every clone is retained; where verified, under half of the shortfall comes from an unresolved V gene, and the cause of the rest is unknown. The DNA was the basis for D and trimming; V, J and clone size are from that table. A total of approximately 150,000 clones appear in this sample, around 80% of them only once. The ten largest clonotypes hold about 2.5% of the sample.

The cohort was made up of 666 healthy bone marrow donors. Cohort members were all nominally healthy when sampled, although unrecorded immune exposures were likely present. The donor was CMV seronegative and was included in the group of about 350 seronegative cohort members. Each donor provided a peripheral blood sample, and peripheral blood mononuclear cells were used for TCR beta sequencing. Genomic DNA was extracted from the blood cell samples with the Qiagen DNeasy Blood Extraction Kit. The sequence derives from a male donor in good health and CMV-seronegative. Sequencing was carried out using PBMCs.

The DNA is TGTGCCACCAAACAGAACACCGGGGAGCTGTTTTTT. Its translation reads: CATKQNTGELFF. The chain uses TRBV15 and TRBJ2-2, with no confidently assigned D gene. CDR1 and CDR2 were assigned from the germline V gene (reference sequence) as LNHNV and YYDKDF. The V end loses 7 bases and the J end loses 1 base, and a stretch of 4 bases separates them. Including the terminal cysteine and phenylalanine, the CDR3 comprises 12 residues. Solely the CDR3 DNA is kept, with 36 bases framed from the first base.